This entry concerns a single T cell receptor (beta chain). The antigen remains undetermined. Generated by immunoSEQ multiplex PCR, the TCRdb table keeps only in-frame clones and is missing some. The sample yields 55,000 to 75,000 clones, roughly 90% seen once. This entry comes from a study of OX40 agonist ivuxolimab in advanced cancers. Study-level information: Each dose-escalation patient presented with hepatocellular carcinoma, melanoma, renal cell or head and neck cancer. Findings and caveats of the study: Among some nonresponders, normalized T-cell clonal expansion was also low.

V dropped 6 bases and J dropped 5 bases, with 7 bases sitting between them. Germline values: CDR1 MDHEN, CDR2 SYDVKM. The CDR3 is 11 residues long. The genes are TRBV28 and TRBJ1-2; D gene ambiguous. This sequence was found in an adult with an advanced solid tumor such as melanoma, head and neck, liver or kidney cancer. Sequences were derived from CD4+ or CD8+ T cells sorted from blood, sampled in a trial of the OX40 agonist ivuxolimab. CDR3 residues: CASRPQYGYTF. CDR3 DNA sequence: TGTGCCAGCAGGCCCCAATATGGCTACACCTTC.